This T cell receptor beta chain was profiled in a study of shared clonotypes between healthy human individuals. Study-level information: Those who served as donors were a couple of women and a few men between the ages of 18 and 49.

The V and J ends lost 5 bases and 2 bases, in that order; junction bases with no gene match: 3. This CDR3 is built from 13 residues. The V gene's germline CDR1 is GTSNPN and CDR2 SVGIG (reference sequence). Spread over ten immunoSEQ deep assay plates, unsorted PBMC DNA underwent sequencing. The table came from immunoSEQ multiplex PCR; TCRdb's copy has only in-frame clones and leaves some out. The sample has approximately 470,000 clones; around 85% are singletons. The source material was PBMCs. The TCR sequence derives from a woman in her forties in good health. Some clones in this sample may be carry-over from other donors' samples. The chain couples TRBV30 to TRBJ1-5; 7 bases fit TRBD1. The CDR3 reads CAWGDSRNQPQHF. CDR3 nucleotide sequence: TGTGCCTGGGGGGACAGCCGCAATCAGCCCCAGCATTTT.